The 29 T cell receptor beta chains given below trace back to one sample, sequenced in a study of CD8+ T cells in alopecia areata. Sequencing used cDNA as its template, made by extracting RNA and reverse transcribing it. Only in-frame clones appear in the TCRdb table, and some are missing; sequencing was by immunoSEQ multiplex PCR. The sample lists approximately 280,000 clones, 58% occurring once. Treatment described: oral pan-JAK inhibitor, 5-10 mg twice daily. This specimen was CD4+ T cells sorted from blood, taken at week 24, from a patient treated with tofacitinib. Source of these receptors: a human donor with alopecia areata.

The rearrangement uses TRBV27 and TRBJ1-6; D remains ambiguous. Trimming shortened V by 5 bases and J by 7 bases, and 6 bases separated the two germline ends. Germline V gene sequence: CDR1 MNHEY, CDR2 SMNVEV (reference sequence). The CDR3 consists of 12 residues. The chain's CDR3 is CASSDYNSPLHF. In DNA, the CDR3 is TGTGCCAGCAGTGATTACAATTCACCCCTCCACTTT.

The DNA of the CDR3 is TGTGCCAGCAGCCCAGCGGGGGACTCCTACGAGCAGTACTTC. It yields the protein CASSPAGDSYEQYF. V usage is TRBV4-2 and J usage is TRBJ2-7; 8 bases align to TRBD2. After removal of 4 bases from V and 0 bases from J, the junction contained 2 bases not matched to a gene. CDR1 and CDR2 (germline): LGHNA, YNFKEQ. The CDR3 has 14 amino acids.

This chain links TRBV30 with TRBJ2-7; D is unclear. V lost 3 bases and J 4 bases, leaving 7 bases between the germline ends. Germline lookup yields CDR1 GTSNPN and CDR2 SVGIG (reference sequence). The CDR3 covers 11 residues. The CDR3, as DNA: TGTGCCTGGAGCGTTAAATACGAGCAGTACTTC. It specifies CAWSVKYEQYF. The whole variable domain, filled in from reference TRBV30 and TRBJ2-7, reads SQTIHQWPATLVQPVGSPLSLECTVEGTSNPNLYWYRQAAGRGLQLLFYSVGIGQISSEVPQNLSASRPQDRQFILSSKKLLLSDSGFYLCAWSVKYEQYFGPGTRLTVT.

The chain employs TRBV15 and TRBJ1-2; D unresolved. Germline V gene data show CDR1 as LNHNV and CDR2 as YYDKDF (reference sequence). The V and J ends lost 4 bases and 0 bases respectively, with 12 bases between them. This CDR3 is 15 amino acids long. The CDR3 region has the DNA TGTGCCACCAGCAAAACACAAGGAGCTAACTATGGCTACACCTTC. This gives the protein CATSKTQGANYGYTF.

A remark on this clone: At the DNA level, this CDR3 is encoded by other sequences in the same sample as well. V usage is TRBV30 and J usage is TRBJ2-3; D perhaps matches TRBD2 (6 bases). This CDR3 has 14 amino acids. Germline-derived CDR1 and CDR2 are GTSNPN and SVGIG (reference sequence). The V end was cut by 0 bases, the J end by 0 bases, with 7 bases between. CDR3 sequence (DNA): TGTGCCTGGAGTGTAGGGACTAGCACAGATACGCAGTATTTT. This gives the protein CAWSVGTSTDTQYF.

The chain combines TRBV2 with TRBJ2-5; a possible D gene is TRBD2 (6 bases). V dropped 6 bases and J dropped 4 bases, with 18 bases sitting between them. Germline assignment: CDR1 SNHLY and CDR2 FYNNEI. The CDR3 is made up of 15 amino acids. The CDR3 DNA reads as TGTGCCAGCAGCCAGAACGGCGGGGTTGGAGAGACCCAGTACTTC. It yields the protein CASSQNGGVGETQYF. Looking up the rest from reference TRBV2 and TRBJ2-5 gives the full variable domain: EPEVTQTPSHQVTQMGQEVILRCVPISNHLYFYWYRQILGQKVEFLVSFYNNEISEKSEIFDDQFSVERPDGSNFTLKIRSTKLEDSAMYFCASSQNGGVGETQYFGPGTRLLVL.

J is TRBJ2-5 and V is TRBV9; the match to TRBD2 covers 11 bases. V was pared by 4 bases and J by 2 bases, with 4 bases of the junction left unmatched. From germline, CDR1 is SGDLS and CDR2 YYNGEE. The CDR3 consists of 15 residues. In DNA, the CDR3 is TGTGCCAGCAGCCGCCCTAGCGGGGGGCAAGAGACCCAGTACTTC. Encoded protein: CASSRPSGGQETQYF.

V is TRBV5-1 and J is TRBJ1-6; 10 bases are a match to TRBD1. CDR1 and CDR2 (germline): SGHRS, YFSETQ. V lost 0 bases to trimming and J lost 10 bases; unmatched junction nucleotides: 10. This CDR3 has 17 residues. DNA of the CDR3: TGCGCCAGCAGCTTGGACCCCTCCGGACAGGGGGGCTCACCCCTCCACTTT. Translated, it gives CASSLDPSGQGGSPLHF.

In its sample, this clone was seen once. V usage is TRBV4-2 and J usage is TRBJ2-5, with TRBD2 matching 8 bases. The length of the CDR3 is 18 residues. The germline CDR1 and CDR2 sequences are LGHNA and YNFKEQ. J gave up 4 bases and V 1 base, and 14 bases lay outside the gene matches. The CDR3 here is CASSQVLRGARDGETQYF. DNA for the CDR3: TGTGCCAGCAGCCAAGTCTTGCGGGGGGCCCGGGATGGAGAGACCCAGTACTTC.

The CDR3 DNA is TGTGCCAGCAGGCGGGGGTGGTCGAGCGAGCAGTACTTC. This gives the protein CASRRGWSSEQYF. The chain carries TRBV6-5 and TRBJ2-7; 7 positions match TRBD2. This CDR3 region has 13 residues. Trimming removed 6 bases from V and 6 bases from J; junction bases left unmatched: 8. Germline loops: CDR1 MNHEY, CDR2 SVGAGI.

The rearrangement uses TRBV5-6 and TRBJ2-5; D unresolved. In germline, CDR1 is SGHDT, CDR2 YYEEEE. The CDR3 is made up of 13 amino acids. Trimming removed 0 bases at V and 6 bases at J, with 9 bases between. The CDR3 DNA is TGTGCCAGCAGCTTGGAGGGTCGAAAGACCCAGTACTTC. This gives the protein CASSLEGRKTQYF.

This chain joins TRBV6-5 and TRBJ1-5, with a weak D call TRBD1 (5 bases). The CDR3 sequence is 13 residues long. V shed 5 bases and J shed 6 bases, with 11 bases lying between them. Germline assignment: CDR1 MNHEY and CDR2 SVGAGI. In DNA, the CDR3 is TGTGCCAGCAGTAGGGACGTCGGTCAGCCCCAGCATTTT. This translates into CASSRDVGQPQHF.

A few counts support this clone. The V gene is TRBV5-6, the J gene TRBJ2-5, with unresolved D. Trimming removed 0 bases from V and 0 bases from J, with 15 bases in between. Germline CDR1 is SGHDT and CDR2 is YYEEEE. This CDR3 comprises 17 residues. CDR3 in amino acids: CASSLGPPRSNQETQYF. The CDR3, as DNA: TGTGCCAGCAGCTTGGGTCCCCCCAGATCTAACCAAGAGACCCAGTACTTC.

With regard to this clone: The sample carries other DNA sequences with the same CDR3. The rearrangement links TRBV27 to TRBJ1-1, with TRBD1 matching 9 bases. Trimming took 3 bases from V and 1 from J; bases not matched to a gene: 3. The CDR3 loop spans 15 amino acids. Germline V lookup: CDR1 MNHEY, CDR2 SMNVEV (reference sequence). DNA for the CDR3: TGTGCCAGCAGTTTCCGGGGACAGGGGAACACTGAAGCTTTCTTT. As protein: CASSFRGQGNTEAFF.

The chain combines TRBV7-9 with TRBJ2-7; tentative D call: TRBD1 (6 bases). This CDR3 spans 14 amino acids. V was cut by 0 bases and J by 0 bases, with 6 bases left in between. Germline loops: CDR1 SEHNR, CDR2 FQNEAQ (reference sequence). For the CDR3, the DNA is TGTGCCAGCAGCTTAGCCAGGGGCTCCTACGAGCAGTACTTC. Protein product: CASSLARGSYEQYF. The variable domain in full, completed from reference TRBV7-9 and TRBJ2-7, reads DTGVSQNPRHKITKRGQNVTFRCDPISEHNRLYWYRQTLGQGPEFLTYFQNEAQLEKSRLLSDRFSAERPKGSFSTLEIQRTEQGDSAMYLCASSLARGSYEQYFGPGTRLTVT.

This clone has a handful of counts. The V and J genes are TRBV5-1 and TRBJ2-7, with D perhaps matching TRBD1 (6 bases). CDR1 is SGHRS and CDR2 is YFSETQ in the germline V gene. V gave up 4 bases and J gave up 3 bases, with 17 bases separating them. There are 15 residues in the CDR3. The DNA of the CDR3 is TGCGCCAGCAGCCAACAGGGTCCCCCTAACTACGAGCAGTACTTC. Protein sequence: CASSQQGPPNYEQYF. The variable domain in full, completed from reference TRBV5-1 and TRBJ2-7, reads KAGVTQTPRYLIKTRGQQVTLSCSPISGHRSVSWYQQTPGQGLQFLFEYFSETQRNKGNFPGRFSGRQFSNSRSEMNVSTLELGDSALYLCASSQQGPPNYEQYFGPGTRLTVT.

The chain joins TRBV29-1 to TRBJ2-7; D may be TRBD1 (5 bases). Per the germline V gene, CDR1 is SQVTM and CDR2 is ANQGSEA. The CDR3 length is 15 residues. The V end lost 5 bases, the J end lost 1 base, and 18 bases lay between the germline ends. Here the CDR3 reads CSVNNQGTASYEQYF. CDR3 sequence (DNA): TGCAGCGTTAATAACCAGGGAACGGCGTCCTACGAGCAGTACTTC.

This clone occurred a few times. The sample has other DNA sequences that encode this CDR3 too. The chain couples TRBV5-1 to TRBJ1-1; tentative D call: TRBD1 (6 bases). This CDR3 is 14 amino acids long. The V gene lost 0 bases and the J gene lost 0 bases, with 6 bases spanning the gap. CDR1 is SGHRS and CDR2 is YFSETQ in the germline V gene. This CDR3 is CASSLGTVNTEAFF. CDR3 coding DNA: TGCGCCAGCAGCTTGGGGACAGTGAACACTGAAGCTTTCTTT. The full variable domain, its missing parts supplied by reference TRBV5-1 and TRBJ1-1, is KAGVTQTPRYLIKTRGQQVTLSCSPISGHRSVSWYQQTPGQGLQFLFEYFSETQRNKGNFPGRFSGRQFSNSRSEMNVSTLELGDSALYLCASSLGTVNTEAFFGQGTRLTVV.

As concerns this clone: This same CDR3 is encoded by further DNA sequences in the sample. The chain couples TRBV5-6 to TRBJ2-7; D remains ambiguous. V lost 1 base and J lost 3, with 8 bases in between. The CDR3 has 13 amino acids. Germline V gene data show CDR1 as SGHDT and CDR2 as YYEEEE. DNA for the CDR3: TGTGCCAGCAGCTTGCCTGGCGGCTACGAGCAGTACTTC. As protein: CASSLPGGYEQYF. The variable domain in full, with the rest retrieved from reference TRBV5-6 and TRBJ2-7, is DAGVTQSPTHLIKTRGQQVTLRCSPKSGHDTVSWYQQALGQGPQFIFQYYEEEERQRGNFPDRFSGHQFPNYSSELNVNALLLGDSALYLCASSLPGGYEQYFGPGTRLTVT.

The rearrangement links TRBV6-1 to TRBJ1-1; D is uncertain. The CDR3 length is 13 residues. Germline V gene sequence: CDR1 MNHNS, CDR2 SASEGT. Between the trimmed V and J ends, which lost 4 bases and 4 bases, there was a span of 10 bases. CDR3: CASSGTRSTEAFF. CDR3 DNA sequence: TGTGCCAGCAGTGGAACAAGGAGCACTGAAGCTTTCTTT.

By frequency in the sample, this clone is medium-sized. The chain uses TRBV27 and TRBJ2-5; D is unclear. Germline V CDR1 and CDR2: MNHEY, SMNVEV (reference sequence). Trimming removed 2 bases from V and 5 bases from J, with 3 bases in between. The length of the CDR3 is 11 residues. CDR3 residues: CASSLMETQYF. The DNA for the CDR3 is TGTGCCAGCAGTTTAATGGAGACCCAGTACTTC.

In its sample, this clone was seen a few times. The chain employs TRBV29-1 and TRBJ1-1, with 9 bases that match TRBD1. CDR1 is SQVTM and CDR2 is ANQGSEA in the germline V gene. The V and J ends lost 8 bases and 3 bases, in that order; junction bases with no gene match: 7. This CDR3 region has 13 residues. The CDR3 sequence is CSLRQGEYTEAFF. CDR3 nucleotides: TGCAGCCTAAGACAGGGGGAATACACTGAAGCTTTCTTT.

This chain connects TRBV4-1 to TRBJ2-3; tentatively, D is TRBD2 (6 bases). CDR1 is MGHRA, CDR2 YSYEKL, per germline. This CDR3 has 16 residues. V lost 1 base, J lost 9 bases, and 20 bases lay in between. The CDR3 DNA is TGCGCCAGCAGCCAAGTCTCGACCCCCCCTGGAGGGACGCAGTATTTT. Its translation: CASSQVSTPPGGTQYF.

This clone was seen a handful of times. The chain employs TRBV7-9 and TRBJ1-1; 7 bases are shared with TRBD1. CDR1 is SEHNR and CDR2 is FQNEAQ in the germline V gene (reference sequence). This CDR3 spans 13 amino acids. Trimming at V came to 6 bases and at J to 6 bases, leaving 7 bases not matched to a gene. The CDR3 sequence is CASRTGTSSEAFF. The DNA of the CDR3 is TGTGCCAGCAGGACAGGGACAAGCTCTGAAGCTTTCTTT.

The table lists this clone with many counts. V usage is TRBV5-6 and J usage is TRBJ2-4; the match to TRBD2 covers 8 bases. The ends lost 4 bases at V and 6 bases at J; junction bases unmatched: 6. This CDR3 contains 14 residues. Germline values: CDR1 SGHDT, CDR2 YYEEEE. CDR3 protein: CASSRSGGLNIQYF. The CDR3 DNA reads TGTGCCAGCAGCCGGAGCGGGGGCCTAAACATTCAGTACTTC.

V is TRBV29-1 and J is TRBJ1-1; 8 bases map to TRBD1. The CDR3 is made up of 14 amino acids. J lost 4 bases, V lost 6 bases, and 10 bases had no gene match. CDR1 is SQVTM, CDR2 ANQGSEA, per germline. CDR3 bases: TGCAGCGTCGCGAGAACAGGGGGAGGCACTGAAGCTTTCTTT. This gives the protein CSVARTGGGTEAFF.

The V call is TRBV7-2, the J call TRBJ1-1; perhaps TRBD1 as D (6 bases). CDR3 length: 15 residues. Trimming took 4 bases from V and 5 from J, leaving 17 bases between them. CDR1 is SGHTA and CDR2 is FQGNSA in the germline V gene. DNA of the CDR3: TGTGCCAGCAGCTCAGGCGGCTATAGGGGGACTGAAGCTTTCTTT. As protein: CASSSGGYRGTEAFF.

The chain uses TRBV5-6 and TRBJ2-2, with D uncertain. The V end was cut by 1 base, the J end by 2 bases, with 12 bases between. The germline V gene has CDR1 SGHDT and CDR2 YYEEEE. This CDR3 spans 16 amino acids. CDR3 DNA sequence: TGTGCCAGCAGCTTGCGAGTTCTAGGAAACACCGGGGAGCTGTTTTTT. Translating gives CASSLRVLGNTGELFF.

This sequence joins TRBV10-3 and TRBJ2-3; a weak D match, TRBD1 (6 bases). CDR1 is ENHRY and CDR2 is SYGVKD in the germline V gene. V lost 8 bases and J lost 4, with 13 bases in between. The CDR3 contains 13 residues. DNA of the CDR3: TGTGCCATCGACCCAGGGGAATCAGATACGCAGTATTTT. Amino acids: CAIDPGESDTQYF.